This entry is about one T cell receptor beta chain. V lost 8 bases to trimming and J lost 8 bases, with 9 bases between them. This CDR3 is 10 amino acids long. The germline gives CDR1 SGHTA, CDR2 FQGNSA. The data belong to a study of blood T cells in healthy people across ages. The authors ran a second PCR of roughly 6 to 12 cycles using a sample-barcoded 5' primer and a J-beta primer mix. Each CDR3 protein is one row after TCRdb ran MiXCR on the 5' RACE reads. In the table there are hundreds of thousands of distinct CDR3 sequences, more than 55% of which are singletons. Sequencing was carried out using blood. This receptor was obtained from a man aged 40-49 years in good health. The chain uses TRBV7-2 and TRBJ1-2; no firm D call. This chain's CDR3 is CASSGIGYTF. CDR3 nucleotide sequence: TGTGCCAGCTCTGGGATCGGCTACACCTTC. The entire variable domain, with the rest obtained from reference TRBV7-2 and TRBJ1-2, is as follows: GAGVSQSPSNKVTEKGKDVELRCDPISGHTALYWYRQSLGQGLEFLIYFQGNSAPDKSGLPSDRFSAERTGGSVSTLTIQRTQQEDSAVYLCASSGIGYTFGSGTRLTVV.